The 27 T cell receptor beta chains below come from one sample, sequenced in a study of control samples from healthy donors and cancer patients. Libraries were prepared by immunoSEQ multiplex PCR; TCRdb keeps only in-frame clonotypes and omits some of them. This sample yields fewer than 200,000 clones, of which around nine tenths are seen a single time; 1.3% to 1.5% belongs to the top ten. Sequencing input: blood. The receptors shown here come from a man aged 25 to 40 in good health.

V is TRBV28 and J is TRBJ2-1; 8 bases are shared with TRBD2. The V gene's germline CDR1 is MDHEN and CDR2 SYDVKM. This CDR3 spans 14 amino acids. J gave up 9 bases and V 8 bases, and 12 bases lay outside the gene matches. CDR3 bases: TGTGCCAGCCGACTAGCGCGGGAGTTCGGTGAGCAGTTCTTC. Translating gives CASRLAREFGEQFF.

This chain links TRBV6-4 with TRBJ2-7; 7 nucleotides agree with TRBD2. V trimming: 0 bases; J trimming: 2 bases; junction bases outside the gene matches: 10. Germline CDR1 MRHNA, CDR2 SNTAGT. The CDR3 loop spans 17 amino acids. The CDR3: CASSDSPLAELPYEQYF. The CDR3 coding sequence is TGTGCCAGCAGTGACTCTCCCCTAGCGGAACTACCCTACGAGCAGTACTTC.

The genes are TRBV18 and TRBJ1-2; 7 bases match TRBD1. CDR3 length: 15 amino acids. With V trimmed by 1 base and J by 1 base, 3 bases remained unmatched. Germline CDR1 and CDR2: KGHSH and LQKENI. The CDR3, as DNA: TGTGCCAGCTCACCACAGAGACAGGGTAACTATGGCTACACCTTC. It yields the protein CASSPQRQGNYGYTF.

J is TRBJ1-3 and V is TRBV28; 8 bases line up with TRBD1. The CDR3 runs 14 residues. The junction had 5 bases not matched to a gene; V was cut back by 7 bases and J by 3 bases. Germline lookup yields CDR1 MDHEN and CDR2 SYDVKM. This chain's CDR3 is CASIRTGSGNTIYF. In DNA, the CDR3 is TGTGCCAGCATAAGGACAGGGAGTGGAAACACCATATATTTT.

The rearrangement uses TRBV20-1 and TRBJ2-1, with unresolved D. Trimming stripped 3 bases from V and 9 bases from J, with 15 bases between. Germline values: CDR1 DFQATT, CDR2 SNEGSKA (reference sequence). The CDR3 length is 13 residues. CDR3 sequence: CSASVGRVSEQFF. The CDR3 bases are TGCAGTGCTAGTGTTGGCCGTGTTAGTGAGCAGTTCTTC.

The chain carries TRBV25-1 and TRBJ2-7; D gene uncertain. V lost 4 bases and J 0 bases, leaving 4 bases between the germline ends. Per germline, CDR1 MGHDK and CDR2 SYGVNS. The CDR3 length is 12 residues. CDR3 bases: TGTGCCAGCAGTGGGTTCTCCTACGAGCAGTACTTC. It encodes CASSGFSYEQYF.

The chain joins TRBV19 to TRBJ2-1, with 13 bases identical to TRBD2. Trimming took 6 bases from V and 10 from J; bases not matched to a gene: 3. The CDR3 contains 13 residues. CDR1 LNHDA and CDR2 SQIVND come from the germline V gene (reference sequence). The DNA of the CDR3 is TGTGCCAGTAGCGGGACTAGCGGGAAGGAGCAGTTCTTC. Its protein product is CASSGTSGKEQFF.

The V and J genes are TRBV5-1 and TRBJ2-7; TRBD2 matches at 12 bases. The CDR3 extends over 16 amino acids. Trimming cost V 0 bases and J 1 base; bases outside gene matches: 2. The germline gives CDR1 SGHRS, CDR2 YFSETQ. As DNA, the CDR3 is TGCGCCAGCAGCTTGGCCGGGACTAGCGGGTCCTACGAGCAGTACTTC. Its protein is CASSLAGTSGSYEQYF.

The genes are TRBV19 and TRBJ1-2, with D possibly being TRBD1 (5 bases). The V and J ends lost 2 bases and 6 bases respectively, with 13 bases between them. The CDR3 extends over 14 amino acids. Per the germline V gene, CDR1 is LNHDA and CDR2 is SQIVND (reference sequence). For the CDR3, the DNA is TGTGCCAGTAGTATACAGGGTCCATATCATGGCTACACCTTC. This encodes CASSIQGPYHGYTF.

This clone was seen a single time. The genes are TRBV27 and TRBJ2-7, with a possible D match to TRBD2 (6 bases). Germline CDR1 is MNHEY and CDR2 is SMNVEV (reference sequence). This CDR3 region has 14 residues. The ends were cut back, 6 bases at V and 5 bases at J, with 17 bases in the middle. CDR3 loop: CASRPGLTGHEQYF. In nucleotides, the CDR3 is TGTGCCAGCAGGCCGGGACTTACTGGGCACGAGCAGTACTTC.

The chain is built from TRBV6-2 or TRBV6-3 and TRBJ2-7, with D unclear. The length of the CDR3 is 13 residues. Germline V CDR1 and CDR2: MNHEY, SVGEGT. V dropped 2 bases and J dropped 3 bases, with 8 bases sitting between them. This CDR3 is CASSYDALYEQYF. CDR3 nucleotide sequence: TGTGCCAGCAGTTACGACGCGCTCTACGAGCAGTACTTC.

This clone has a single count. CDR3 amino acids: CASSEARWTGDYEQYF. CDR3 nucleotide sequence: TGTGCCAGCAGTGAAGCACGATGGACAGGGGACTACGAGCAGTACTTC. The rearrangement uses TRBV6-1 and TRBJ2-7; TRBD1 matches 9 bases. V gave up 0 bases and J gave up 3 bases; unmatched junction bases: 6. CDR3 length: 16 amino acids. Per germline, CDR1 MNHNS and CDR2 SASEGT.

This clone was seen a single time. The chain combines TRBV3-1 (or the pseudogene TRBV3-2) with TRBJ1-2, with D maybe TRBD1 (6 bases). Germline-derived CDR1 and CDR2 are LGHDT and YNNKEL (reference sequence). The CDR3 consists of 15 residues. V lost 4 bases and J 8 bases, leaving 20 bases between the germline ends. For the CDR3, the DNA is TGTGCCAGCAGCCTCACGGACAGCCGCCTGGGGGGCTACACCTTC. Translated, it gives CASSLTDSRLGGYTF.

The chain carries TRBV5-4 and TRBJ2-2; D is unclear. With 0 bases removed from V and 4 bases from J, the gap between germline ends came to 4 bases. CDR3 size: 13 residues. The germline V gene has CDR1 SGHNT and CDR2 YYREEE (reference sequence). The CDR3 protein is CASSLVGTGELFF. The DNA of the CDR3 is TGTGCCAGCAGCTTGGTTGGCACCGGGGAGCTGTTTTTT. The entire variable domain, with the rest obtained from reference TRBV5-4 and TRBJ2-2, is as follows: ETGVTQSPTHLIKTRGQQVTLRCSSQSGHNTVSWYQQALGQGPQFIFQYYREEENGRGNFPPRFSGLQFPNYSSELNVNALELDDSALYLCASSLVGTGELFFGEGSRLTVL.

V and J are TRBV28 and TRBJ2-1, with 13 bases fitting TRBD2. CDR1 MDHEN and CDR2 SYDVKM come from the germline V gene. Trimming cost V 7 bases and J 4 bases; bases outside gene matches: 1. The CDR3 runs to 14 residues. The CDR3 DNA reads TGTGCCAGCACGACTAGCGGGAGGTACAATGAGCAGTTCTTC. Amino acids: CASTTSGRYNEQFF.

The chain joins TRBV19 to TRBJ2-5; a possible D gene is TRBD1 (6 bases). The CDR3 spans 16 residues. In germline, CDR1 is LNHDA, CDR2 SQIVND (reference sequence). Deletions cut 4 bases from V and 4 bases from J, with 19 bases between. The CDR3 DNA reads TGTGCCAGTAGTACCCCTTCGACAGGAAGGGGAGAGACCCAGTACTTC. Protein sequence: CASSTPSTGRGETQYF.

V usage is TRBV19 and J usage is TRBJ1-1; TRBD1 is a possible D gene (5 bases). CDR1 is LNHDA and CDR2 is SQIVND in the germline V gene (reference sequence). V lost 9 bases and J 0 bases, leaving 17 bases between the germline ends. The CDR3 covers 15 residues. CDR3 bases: TGTGCCAGCCACGCTCGGGGGGAACTGAACACTGAAGCTTTCTTT. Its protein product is CASHARGELNTEAFF.

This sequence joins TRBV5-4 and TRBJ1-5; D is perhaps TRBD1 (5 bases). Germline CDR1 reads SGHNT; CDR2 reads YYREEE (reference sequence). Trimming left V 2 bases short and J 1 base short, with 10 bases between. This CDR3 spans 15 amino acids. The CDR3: CASSFGGTSNQPQHF. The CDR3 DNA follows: TGTGCCAGCAGCTTCGGGGGGACCAGCAATCAGCCCCAGCATTTT. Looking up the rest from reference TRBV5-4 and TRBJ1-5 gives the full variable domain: ETGVTQSPTHLIKTRGQQVTLRCSSQSGHNTVSWYQQALGQGPQFIFQYYREEENGRGNFPPRFSGLQFPNYSSELNVNALELDDSALYLCASSFGGTSNQPQHFGDGTRLSIL.

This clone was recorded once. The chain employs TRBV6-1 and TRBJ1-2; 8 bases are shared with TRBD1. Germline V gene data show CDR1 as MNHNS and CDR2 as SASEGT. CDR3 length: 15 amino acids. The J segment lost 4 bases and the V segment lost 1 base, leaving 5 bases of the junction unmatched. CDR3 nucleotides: TGTGCCAGCAGTGAAGGGGCAGGGGGCTCCTATGGCTACACCTTC. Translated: CASSEGAGGSYGYTF.

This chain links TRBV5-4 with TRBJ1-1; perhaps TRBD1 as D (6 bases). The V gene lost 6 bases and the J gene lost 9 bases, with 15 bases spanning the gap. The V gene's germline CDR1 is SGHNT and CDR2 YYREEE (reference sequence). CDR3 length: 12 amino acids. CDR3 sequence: CASTARGGQAFF. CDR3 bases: TGTGCCAGCACCGCCCGGGGGGGGCAAGCTTTCTTT.

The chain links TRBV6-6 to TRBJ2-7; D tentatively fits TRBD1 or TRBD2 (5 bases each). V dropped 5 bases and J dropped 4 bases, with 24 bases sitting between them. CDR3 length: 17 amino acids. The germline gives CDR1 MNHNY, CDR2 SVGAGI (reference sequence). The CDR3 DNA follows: TGTGCCAGCAGTCTAAGGGAGTCTGGGACCACACGGTACGAGCAGTACTTC. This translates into CASSLRESGTTRYEQYF.

CDR3 DNA: TGTGCCAGCAACAGTGACGGTGACGGCTTCTATGGCTACACCTTC. Its protein product is CASNSDGDGFYGYTF. V and J are TRBV28 and TRBJ1-2; D is undetermined. Germline CDR1 reads MDHEN; CDR2 reads SYDVKM. V gave up 7 bases and J gave up 4 bases, with 19 bases separating them. The CDR3 runs to 15 residues.

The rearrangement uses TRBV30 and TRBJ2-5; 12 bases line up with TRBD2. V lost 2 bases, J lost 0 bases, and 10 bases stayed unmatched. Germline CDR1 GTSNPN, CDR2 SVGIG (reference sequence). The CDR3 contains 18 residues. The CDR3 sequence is CAWSNSLTSGGYQETQYF. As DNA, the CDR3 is TGTGCCTGGAGTAACTCGCTCACTAGCGGGGGGTACCAAGAGACCCAGTACTTC. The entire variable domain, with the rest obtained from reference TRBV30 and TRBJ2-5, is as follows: SQTIHQWPATLVQPVGSPLSLECTVEGTSNPNLYWYRQAAGRGLQLLFYSVGIGQISSEVPQNLSASRPQDRQFILSSKKLLLSDSGFYLCAWSNSLTSGGYQETQYFGPGTRLLVL.

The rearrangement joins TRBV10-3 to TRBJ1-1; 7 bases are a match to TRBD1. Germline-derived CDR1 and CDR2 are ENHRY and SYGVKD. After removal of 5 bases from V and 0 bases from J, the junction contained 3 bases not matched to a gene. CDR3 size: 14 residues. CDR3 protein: CAISIQGLNTEAFF. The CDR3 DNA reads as TGTGCCATCAGTATACAGGGGCTGAACACTGAAGCTTTCTTT.

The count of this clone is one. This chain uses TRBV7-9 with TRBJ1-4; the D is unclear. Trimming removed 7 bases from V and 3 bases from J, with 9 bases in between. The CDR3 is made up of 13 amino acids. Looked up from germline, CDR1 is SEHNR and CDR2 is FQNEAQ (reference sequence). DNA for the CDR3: TGTGCCAGCACTTCCGTCTCTAATGAAAAACTGTTTTTT. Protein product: CASTSVSNEKLFF.

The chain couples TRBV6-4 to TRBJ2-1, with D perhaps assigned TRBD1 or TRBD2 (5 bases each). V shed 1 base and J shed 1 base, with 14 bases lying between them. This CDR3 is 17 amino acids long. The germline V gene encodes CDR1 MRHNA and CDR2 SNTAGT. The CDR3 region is CASSDLTGTRSYNEQFF. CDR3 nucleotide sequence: TGTGCCAGCAGTGACTTAACCGGGACCCGATCCTACAATGAGCAGTTCTTC.

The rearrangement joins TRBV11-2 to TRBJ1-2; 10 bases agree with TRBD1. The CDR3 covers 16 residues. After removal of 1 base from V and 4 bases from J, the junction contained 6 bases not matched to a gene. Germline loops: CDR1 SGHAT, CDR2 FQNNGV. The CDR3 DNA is TGTGCCAGCAGCTTAGCCGGGACAGGGGCGCCCTATGGCTACACCTTC. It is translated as CASSLAGTGAPYGYTF.